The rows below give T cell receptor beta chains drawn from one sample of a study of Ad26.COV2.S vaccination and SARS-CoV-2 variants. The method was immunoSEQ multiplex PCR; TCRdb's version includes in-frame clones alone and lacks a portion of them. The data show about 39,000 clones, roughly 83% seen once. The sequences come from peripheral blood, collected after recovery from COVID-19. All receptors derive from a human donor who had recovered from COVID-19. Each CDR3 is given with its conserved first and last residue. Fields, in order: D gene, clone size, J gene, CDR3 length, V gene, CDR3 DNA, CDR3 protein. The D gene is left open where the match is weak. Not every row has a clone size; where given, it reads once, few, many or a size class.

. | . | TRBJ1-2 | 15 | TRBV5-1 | TGCGCCAGCAGCTTGGAGCAGGGTCCCTACTATGGCTACACCTTC | CASSLEQGPYYGYTF
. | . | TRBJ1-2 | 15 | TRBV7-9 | TGTGCCAGCAGCTTAGGAGCAGGGAAGATGGATGGCTACACCTTC | CASSLGAGKMDGYTF
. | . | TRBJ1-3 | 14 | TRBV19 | TGTGCCAGTAGTATGGATGGGGCTGGAAACACCATATATTTT | CASSMDGAGNTIYF
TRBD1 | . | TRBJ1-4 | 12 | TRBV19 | TGTGCCTGCCGGGACAGAGATGAAAAACTGTTTTTT | CACRDRDEKLFF
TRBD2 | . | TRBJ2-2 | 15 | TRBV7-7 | TGTGCCTCTAGTACCCTAGCGGGAGGTACCGGGGAGCTGTTTTTT | CASSTLAGGTGELFF
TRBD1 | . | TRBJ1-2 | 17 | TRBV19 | TGTGCCAGTAGTCCAGACCGGGACAGACACCTTAACTATGGCTACACCTTC | CASSPDRDRHLNYGYTF
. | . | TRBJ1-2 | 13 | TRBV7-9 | TGTGCCAGCAGCAGAGGGGTTGAGGATGGCTACACCTTC | CASSRGVEDGYTF
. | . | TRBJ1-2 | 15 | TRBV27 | TGTGCCAGCAGTGGGGGAAGGGGAGTGGGGTATGGCTACACCTTC | CASSGGRGVGYGYTF
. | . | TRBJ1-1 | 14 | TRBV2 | TGTGCCAGCAGCCGGCGCCTTGGGGACACTGAAGCTTTCTTT | CASSRRLGDTEAFF
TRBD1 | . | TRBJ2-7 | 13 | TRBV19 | TGTGCCAGCGCCTGGGACAGGGGTAACGAGCAGTACTTC | CASAWDRGNEQYF
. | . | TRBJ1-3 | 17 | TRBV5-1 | TGCGCCAGCAGCTGGAAGGGGTTAGGGCCCACTGGAAACACCATATATTTT | CASSWKGLGPTGNTIYF
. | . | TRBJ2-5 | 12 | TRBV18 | TGTGCCAGCTCACCCGGGGGTGAGACCCAGTACTTC | CASSPGGETQYF
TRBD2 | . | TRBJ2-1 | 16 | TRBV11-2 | TGTGCCAGCAGCTCGAATAGGGAACTAGCGGTTTATGAGCAGTTCTTC | CASSSNRELAVYEQFF
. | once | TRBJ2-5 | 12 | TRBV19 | TGTGCCAGTAGTATGGCGCAAGAGACCCAGTACTTC | CASSMAQETQYF
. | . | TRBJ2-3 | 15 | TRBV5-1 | TGCGCCAGCAGGCCGGACCCGCCGATGGTGGATACGCAGTATTTT | CASRPDPPMVDTQYF
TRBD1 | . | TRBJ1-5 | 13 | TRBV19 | TGTGCCAGCGAGACAGGGACCTACCAGCCCCAGCATTTT | CASETGTYQPQHF
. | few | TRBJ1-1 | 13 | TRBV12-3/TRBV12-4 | TGTGCCAGCAGTTTCGCGGGGAACACTGAAGCTTTCTTT | CASSFAGNTEAFF
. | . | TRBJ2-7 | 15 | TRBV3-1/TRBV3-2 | TGTGCCAGCAGCCAAGATGGAGCAGGTCCGGGGGAGCAGTACTTC | CASSQDGAGPGEQYF
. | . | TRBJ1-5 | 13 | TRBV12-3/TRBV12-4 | TGTGCCAGCACCTGGACAGAGAATCAGCCCCAGCATTTT | CASTWTENQPQHF
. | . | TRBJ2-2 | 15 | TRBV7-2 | TGTGCCAGCAGCTTACGCTGGGACAACACCGGGGAGCTGTTTTTT | CASSLRWDNTGELFF
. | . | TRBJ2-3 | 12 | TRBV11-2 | TGTGCCAGCAGCTTATTTAGGGATACGCAGTATTTT | CASSLFRDTQYF
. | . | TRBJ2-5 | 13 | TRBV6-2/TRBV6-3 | TGTGCCAGCAGCACCAATGAGGGCGAGACCCAGTACTTC | CASSTNEGETQYF
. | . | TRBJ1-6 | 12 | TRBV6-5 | TGTGCCAGCAGGTTTATTAATTCACCCCTCCACTTT | CASRFINSPLHF
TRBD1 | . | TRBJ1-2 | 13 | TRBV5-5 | TGTGCCAGCAGCTTGGGACAGGGGAAAGGCTACACCTTC | CASSLGQGKGYTF
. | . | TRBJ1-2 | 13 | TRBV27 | TGTGCCAGCAGTCCTCCCTCAGGGGACGGCTACACCTTC | CASSPPSGDGYTF
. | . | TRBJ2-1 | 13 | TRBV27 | TGTGCCAGCAGCCGCTCCCTTGGACTCCCATGGTTCTTC | CASSRSLGLPWFF
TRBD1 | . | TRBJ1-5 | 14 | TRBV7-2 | TGTGCCAGCAGCTCAGACAGGGCAACTCAGCCCCAGCATTTT | CASSSDRATQPQHF
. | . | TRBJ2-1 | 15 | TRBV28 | TGTGCCAGCAGTTGGGGGCGGGGTTCCTACAATGAGCAGTTCTTC | CASSWGRGSYNEQFF
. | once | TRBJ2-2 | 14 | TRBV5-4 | TGTGCCAGCAGCTATTGGTCCAACACCGGGGAGCTGTTTTTT | CASSYWSNTGELFF
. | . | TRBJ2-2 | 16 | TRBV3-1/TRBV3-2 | TGTGCCAGCAGCCAAGGGTTAGGGAGGAACACCGGGGAGCTGTTTTTT | CASSQGLGRNTGELFF
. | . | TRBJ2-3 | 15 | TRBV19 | TGTGCCAGTAGTACCTTCGGACGGACAGCGGATACGCAGTATTTT | CASSTFGRTADTQYF
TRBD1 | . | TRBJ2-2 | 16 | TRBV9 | TGTGCCAGCAGCACCTGGGACAGGGTAGGGGCCGGGGAGCTGTTTTTT | CASSTWDRVGAGELFF
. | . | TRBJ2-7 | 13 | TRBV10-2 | TGCGCCAGCAGTCGGGGAATTTATTACGAGCAGTACTTC | CASSRGIYYEQYF
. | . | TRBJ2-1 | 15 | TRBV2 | TGTGCCAGCATGGGCCGGTTGGACTATCGGGATGAGCAGTTCTTC | CASMGRLDYRDEQFF
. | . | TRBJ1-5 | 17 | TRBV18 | TGTGCCAGCTCAAATTTAATCCCTCAGGGTTCTGCTCAGCCCCAGCATTTT | CASSNLIPQGSAQPQHF
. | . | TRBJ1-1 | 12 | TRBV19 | TGTGCCACCAGAAAGGTGAACACTGAAGCTTTCTTT | CATRKVNTEAFF
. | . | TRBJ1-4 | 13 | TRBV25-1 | TGTGCCAGCAGTGTTCAGGGGTCCGAAAAACTGTTTTTT | CASSVQGSEKLFF
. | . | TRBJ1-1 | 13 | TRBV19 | TGTGCCAGTAGAGCCCTTATGAACACTGAAGCTTTCTTT | CASRALMNTEAFF
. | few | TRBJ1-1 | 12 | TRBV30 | TGTGCCTGGGGCAGGGAAACATTAGGAGCTTTCTTT | CAWGRETLGAFF
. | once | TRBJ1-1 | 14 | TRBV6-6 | TGTGCCAGCAGTTACTCAGCGACGGGAACAGAAGCTTTCTTT | CASSYSATGTEAFF
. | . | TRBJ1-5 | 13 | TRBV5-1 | TGCGCCAGCAGCACTGGGCCCGATCAGCCCCAGCATTTT | CASSTGPDQPQHF
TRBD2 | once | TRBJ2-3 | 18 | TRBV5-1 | TGCGCCAGCAGCTTATCCGGGACTAGCGGGAGAGGCACAGATACGCAGTATTTT | CASSLSGTSGRGTDTQYF
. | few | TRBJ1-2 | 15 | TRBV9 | TGTGCCAGCAGCCGTACAGGGACTGCTAACTATGGCTACACCTTC | CASSRTGTANYGYTF
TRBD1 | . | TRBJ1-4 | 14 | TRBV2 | TGTGCCAGCAGCTACGAATCCACAGGGGCGGAACTGTTTTTT | CASSYESTGAELFF
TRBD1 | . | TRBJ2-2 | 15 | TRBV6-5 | TGTGCCAGCAGACTCGGGACAGGCTTTGCCGGGGAGCTGTTTTTT | CASRLGTGFAGELFF